This is a list of T cell receptor beta chains from one sample in a study of blood T cell repertoires in COVID-19. Some clones are missing from TCRdb's copy, which holds only in-frame ones; the method was immunoSEQ multiplex PCR. The profile covers fewer than 85,000 clones, with over 70% appearing a single time and 15% to 20% taken by the ten largest. Sequenced: peripheral blood. These receptors originate from a woman aged 60-75 years with acute or convalescent COVID-19. Both conserved end residues are part of each CDR3. A D gene is named only where the DNA matches it firmly. Clone size, where shown, is once, few, many, or a class for clones that have expanded.

V	J	D	size	CDR3	DNA
TRBV5-1	TRBJ1-1	TRBD1	-	CASRGTASNTEAFF	TGCGCCAGCAGAGGGACAGCGTCGAACACTGAAGCTTTCTTT
TRBV6-5	TRBJ1-1	-	once	CANRRGDTEAFF	TGTGCCAACCGACGGGGGGACACTGAAGCTTTCTTT
TRBV7-2	TRBJ2-3	TRBD1	once	CASSLVQGADTQYF	TGTGCCAGCAGCTTAGTACAGGGGGCAGATACGCAGTATTTT
TRBV5-1	TRBJ2-3	-	-	CASSLSVDTQYF	TGCGCCAGCAGCTTGTCGGTAGATACGCAGTATTTT
TRBV27	TRBJ1-2	TRBD1	few	CASSPGGPNYGYTF	TGTGCCAGCAGTCCAGGGGGGCCTAACTATGGCTACACCTTC
TRBV19	TRBJ1-1	TRBD1	-	CASIGGQGYTEAFF	TGTGCCAGTATCGGGGGACAGGGGTACACTGAAGCTTTCTTT
TRBV3-1/TRBV3-2	TRBJ2-3	-	-	CASSQDVLDTDTQYF	TGTGCCAGCAGCCAAGACGTACTAGACACAGATACGCAGTATTTT
TRBV12-5	TRBJ2-7	-	-	CASGDPDIAYEQYF	TGTGCTAGTGGCGACCCAGACATCGCCTACGAGCAGTACTTC
TRBV6-5	TRBJ1-6	TRBD1	once	CASSSIGTANSPLHF	TGTGCCAGCAGTTCAATTGGGACAGCTAATTCACCCCTCCACTTT
TRBV30	TRBJ2-7	TRBD2	-	CAWSVGLAGAYEQYF	TGTGCCTGGAGTGTGGGACTAGCGGGAGCCTACGAGCAGTACTTC
TRBV9	TRBJ1-1	-	-	CASSVGTRGTEAFF	TGTGCCAGCAGCGTAGGTACCCGGGGCACTGAAGCTTTCTTT
TRBV6-1	TRBJ1-4	-	-	CASSEAYSATNEKLFF	TGTGCCAGCAGTGAAGCATACTCTGCAACTAATGAAAAACTGTTTTTT
TRBV5-1	TRBJ2-5	-	-	CASSWAVSGQETQYF	TGCGCCAGCAGCTGGGCAGTAAGCGGTCAAGAGACCCAGTACTTC
TRBV21-1	TRBJ1-1	-	-	CASSRRTGLDTEAFF	TGTGCCAGCAGCAGACGGACAGGGCTGGACACTGAAGCTTTCTTT